Given below is one T cell receptor delta chain in context. This sample is part of a study of gamma-delta T cells after stem cell transplantation. The length of the CDR3 is 16 residues. The ends were cut back, 2 bases at V and 2 bases at J, with 17 bases in the middle. Germline CDR1 is GEAIGNYY and CDR2 is EKD. TCRdb re-called the RT-PCR reads via CATT. This repertoire shows 2,000 to 2,500 delta-chain clones, 44% found once; its top ten account for less than 25%. Sequencing used gamma-delta T cells. The clonotype comes from a human donor. It is not recorded whose cells these are; they may come from a transplant donor. This chain links TRDV2 with TRDJ1, with D possibly being TRDD2 (5 bases). The CDR3 sequence is CACDNLRPHATDKLIF. CDR3 nucleotides: TGTGCCTGTGACAACCTACGTCCCCACGCAACCGATAAACTCATCTTT.